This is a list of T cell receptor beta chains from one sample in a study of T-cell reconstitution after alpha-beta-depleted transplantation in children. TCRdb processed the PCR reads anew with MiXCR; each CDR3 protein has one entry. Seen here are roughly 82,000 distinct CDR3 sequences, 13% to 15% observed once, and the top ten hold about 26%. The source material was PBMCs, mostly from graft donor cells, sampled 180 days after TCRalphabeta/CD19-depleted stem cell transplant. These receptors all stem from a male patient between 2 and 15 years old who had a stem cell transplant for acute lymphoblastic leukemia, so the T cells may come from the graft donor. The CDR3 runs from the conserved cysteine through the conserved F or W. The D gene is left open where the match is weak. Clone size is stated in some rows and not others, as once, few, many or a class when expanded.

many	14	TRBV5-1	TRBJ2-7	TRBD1	TGCGCCAGCAGCTTAGGAATGACAGGGGGCGAGCAGTACTTC	CASSLGMTGGEQYF
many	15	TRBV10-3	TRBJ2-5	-	TGTGCCATCAGTGCGACAGAAATATTCCAAGAGACCCAGTACTTC	CAISATEIFQETQYF
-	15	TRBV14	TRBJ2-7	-	TGTGCCAGCAGCCAAGAATGGCCAGGTCCATACGAGCAGTACTTC	CASSQEWPGPYEQYF
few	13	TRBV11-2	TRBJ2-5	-	TGTGCCAGCAGCCCAGCGCGGAAAGAGACCCAGTACTTC	CASSPARKETQYF
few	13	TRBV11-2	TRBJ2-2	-	TGTGCCAGCAGCTTAACAGTAACCGGGGAGCTGTTTTTT	CASSLTVTGELFF
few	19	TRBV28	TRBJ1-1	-	TGTGCCAGCAGTTTAGATGTCGGGGGCGCGGGGGTGGCGAACACTGAAGCTTTCTTT	CASSLDVGGAGVANTEAFF
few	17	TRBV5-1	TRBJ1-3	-	TGCGCCAGCAGCTTCCCTACTGACGGAACCTCTGGAAACACCATATATTTT	CASSFPTDGTSGNTIYF
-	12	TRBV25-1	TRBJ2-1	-	TGTGCCAGCAGTGAATGGAGAAATGAGCAGTTCTTC	CASSEWRNEQFF
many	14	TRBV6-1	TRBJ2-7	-	TGTGCCAGCAGGCCCGGGTCCCCCTCATACGAGCAGTACTTC	CASRPGSPSYEQYF
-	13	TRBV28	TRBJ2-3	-	TGTGCCAGCCGGGACCATAACACAGATACGCAGTATTTT	CASRDHNTDTQYF
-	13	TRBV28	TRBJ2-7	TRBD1	TGTGCCAGCAGACGGACAGGGGGCCCCCTTCAGTACTTC	CASRRTGGPLQYF
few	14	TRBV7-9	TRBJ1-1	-	TGTGCCAGCAGCTTAGGGGGGATCGGCACTGAAGCTTTCTTT	CASSLGGIGTEAFF
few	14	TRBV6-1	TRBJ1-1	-	TGTGCCAGCAGTGTGATGCTAGAACACACTGAAGCTTTCTTT	CASSVMLEHTEAFF